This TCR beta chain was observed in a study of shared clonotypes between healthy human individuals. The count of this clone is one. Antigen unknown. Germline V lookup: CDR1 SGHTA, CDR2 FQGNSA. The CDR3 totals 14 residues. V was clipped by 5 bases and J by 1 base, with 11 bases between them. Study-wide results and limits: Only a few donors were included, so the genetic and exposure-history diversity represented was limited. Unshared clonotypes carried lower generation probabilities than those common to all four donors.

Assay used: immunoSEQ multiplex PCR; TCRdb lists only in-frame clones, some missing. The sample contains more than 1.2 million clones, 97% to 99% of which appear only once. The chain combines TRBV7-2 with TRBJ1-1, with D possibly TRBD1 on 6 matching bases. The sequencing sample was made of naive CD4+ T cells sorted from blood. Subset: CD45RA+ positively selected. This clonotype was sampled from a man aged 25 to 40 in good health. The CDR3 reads CASSPGQWNTEAFF. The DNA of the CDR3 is TGTGCCAGCAGCCCTGGACAGTGGAACACTGAAGCTTTCTTT.